This is a list of T cell receptor beta chains from one sample in a study of CD8 T cells in Susac syndrome. TCRdb ran MiXCR on the immunoSEQ multiplex PCR reads and lists one entry per CDR3 protein. In the table there are some 110,000 distinct CDR3 sequences, about 93% of which are singletons. Sequencing was performed on CD8+ T cells from PBMCs. The receptors here all came from a human donor with Susac syndrome. The CDR3 runs from the conserved cysteine through the conserved F or W. A D gene is named only where the DNA matches it firmly. Some rows mark clone size as missing; the rest say once, few, many or name a class of expanded clone.

j_call clone_size v_call d_call cdr3_aa cdr3_nt
TRBJ1-2 . TRBV20-1 . CSASPVDYGYTF TGCAGTGCTAGCCCAGTAGACTATGGCTACACCTTC
TRBJ2-7 . TRBV10-3 TRBD1 CAISEPGQGPYEQYF TGTGCCATCAGTGAACCCGGACAGGGGCCCTACGAGCAGTACTTC
TRBJ2-7 . TRBV15 TRBD1 CATSQGQGVYEQYF TGTGCCACCAGCCAGGGACAGGGGGTTTACGAGCAGTACTTC
TRBJ2-4 . TRBV5-1 . CASSLEGGLNIQYF TGCGCCAGCAGCTTGGAGGGGGGTTTGAACATTCAGTACTTC
TRBJ2-1 once TRBV13 . CASSLRGANEQFF TGTGCCAGCAGCTTGAGGGGGGCCAATGAGCAGTTCTTC
TRBJ2-2 once TRBV9 . CASRGADGELFF TGTGCCAGCCGGGGAGCGGACGGGGAGCTGTTTTTT
TRBJ2-7 . TRBV18 . CASSTGDYEQYF TGTGCCAGCTCAACGGGGGACTACGAGCAGTACTTC
TRBJ2-5 . TRBV20-1 TRBD2 CSAKQRDLVGTQYF TGCAGTGCTAAACAGCGGGACCTCGTAGGGACCCAGTACTTC
TRBJ2-5 . TRBV4-1 TRBD1 CASSQEGYLDRQETQYF TGCGCCAGCAGCCAAGAGGGCTACTTGGACAGGCAAGAGACCCAGTACTTC
TRBJ2-5 . TRBV6-5 . CATVPSGGAQETQYF TGTGCCACCGTGCCGAGTGGGGGGGCACAAGAGACCCAGTACTTC
TRBJ2-1 . TRBV18 . CASSRVGIDEQFF TGTGCCAGCTCTCGGGTGGGTATCGATGAGCAGTTCTTC
TRBJ2-1 . TRBV3-1 . CASSLRPPELNSYNEQFF TGTGCCAGCAGCCTCCGACCCCCGGAGCTGAACTCCTACAATGAGCAGTTCTTC
TRBJ2-2 . TRBV29-1 . CSVEVGFNTGELFF TGCAGCGTTGAAGTAGGGTTCAACACCGGGGAGCTGTTTTTT
TRBJ1-1 . TRBV7-9 TRBD1 CASSLRTGENTEAFF TGTGCCAGCAGCTTACGGACAGGGGAGAACACTGAAGCTTTCTTT
TRBJ2-7 . TRBV7-9 TRBD1 CASSSIGTETSYEQYF TGTGCCAGCAGCTCCATTGGGACAGAGACTTCCTACGAGCAGTACTTC
TRBJ2-1 . TRBV7-3 TRBD1 CASSLTGQGGNNEQFF TGTGCCAGCAGCTTAACCGGACAGGGGGGGAACAATGAGCAGTTCTTC
TRBJ2-7 . TRBV20-1 TRBD1 CSARGQGSYEQYF TGCAGTGCTAGGGGACAGGGCTCCTACGAGCAGTACTTC
TRBJ2-5 . TRBV9 TRBD2 CASSVDPAGASETQYF TGTGCCAGCAGCGTAGATCCAGCGGGGGCCTCAGAGACCCAGTACTTC
TRBJ2-4 . TRBV7-9 . CASGGSVAKNIQYF TGTGCCAGCGGGGGGTCTGTTGCCAAAAACATTCAGTACTTC
TRBJ1-2 . TRBV29-1 . CSVGTEANYGYTF TGCAGCGTTGGGACAGAGGCTAACTATGGCTACACCTTC
TRBJ1-4 . TRBV7-9 TRBD1 CASSLATGGEEKLFF TGTGCCAGCAGCTTAGCGACAGGGGGAGAAGAAAAACTGTTTTTT
TRBJ1-1 . TRBV6-5 . CASSQDRAEAFF TGTGCCAGCAGTCAGGACAGAGCTGAAGCTTTCTTT
TRBJ2-7 . TRBV4-1 . CASSRDPGDLEQYF TGCGCCAGCAGCCGGGATCCCGGGGACCTCGAGCAGTACTTC
TRBJ1-2 . TRBV6-5 . CASSYWGLAGYTF TGTGCCAGCAGTTACTGGGGGTTGGCGGGCTACACCTTC
TRBJ2-7 few TRBV27 TRBD2 CASSQGLAGAYEQYF TGTGCCAGCAGTCAGGGACTAGCGGGGGCCTACGAGCAGTACTTC
TRBJ1-2 . TRBV29-1 . CSVAVEGGYTF TGCAGCGTTGCTGTGGAGGGAGGCTACACCTTC
TRBJ2-1 . TRBV9 . CASSVGINEQFF TGTGCCAGCAGCGTAGGGATTAATGAGCAGTTCTTC
TRBJ1-1 once TRBV12-3/TRBV12-4 . CASSLAGGEEAFF TGTGCCAGCAGTTTAGCTGGGGGAGAAGAAGCTTTCTTT
TRBJ2-7 . TRBV7-6 . CASSSGDSYEQYF TGTGCCAGCAGCTCGGGAGATTCCTACGAGCAGTACTTC
TRBJ1-1 . TRBV30 TRBD1 CAWDRGVEAFF TGTGCCTGGGACAGGGGCGTTGAAGCTTTCTTT
TRBJ2-7 once TRBV20-1 TRBD1 CSARDRASIYEQYF TGCAGTGCTAGGGACAGGGCTTCCATCTACGAGCAGTACTTC
TRBJ1-4 few TRBV11-2 . CASSLGMGGTRFEKLFF TGTGCCAGCAGCTTAGGAATGGGCGGGACCAGGTTCGAAAAACTGTTTTTT
TRBJ2-2 . TRBV19 . CASAVSGELFF TGTGCCAGTGCGGTCAGCGGGGAGCTGTTTTTT
TRBJ2-7 once TRBV5-1 TRBD1 CASSRPPGQGALYEQYF TGCGCCAGCAGCCGCCCACCCGGACAGGGGGCTTTGTACGAGCAGTACTTC
TRBJ2-3 . TRBV13 . CASSPLGESTDTQYF TGTGCCAGCAGCCCGCTCGGGGAAAGCACAGATACGCAGTATTTT
TRBJ1-5 . TRBV20-1 . CSALQGNQPQHF TGCAGTGCCCTACAGGGAAATCAGCCCCAGCATTTT
TRBJ2-5 . TRBV4-3 . CASSQEGGQETQYF TGCGCCAGCAGCCAAGAAGGGGGCCAAGAGACCCAGTACTTC
TRBJ1-1 . TRBV7-9 . CASSPLPGLNTEAFF TGTGCCAGCAGCCCCCTTCCGGGCCTGAACACTGAAGCTTTCTTT
TRBJ2-7 . TRBV20-1 TRBD1 CSAQSGTGDYEQYF TGCAGTGCTCAATCCGGGACAGGGGATTACGAGCAGTACTTC
TRBJ2-3 . TRBV12-5 TRBD1 CASGPNPGQAMDGDTQYF TGTGCTAGTGGACCGAACCCGGGACAGGCGATGGATGGAGATACGCAGTATTTT
TRBJ2-7 few TRBV5-1 TRBD1 CASSWPFPGQGAYEQYF TGCGCCAGCAGCTGGCCCTTCCCGGGACAGGGGGCCTACGAGCAGTACTTC
TRBJ2-7 . TRBV5-1 . CASSFGGAFYEQYF TGCGCCAGCAGCTTCGGAGGGGCCTTCTACGAGCAGTACTTC
TRBJ1-1 . TRBV12-3/TRBV12-4 . CASSPGDSNTEAFF TGTGCCAGCAGCCCCGGAGACAGCAACACTGAAGCTTTCTTT
TRBJ2-7 . TRBV29-1 TRBD1 CSVAARDRDYEQYF TGCAGCGTAGCAGCCCGGGACAGGGACTACGAGCAGTACTTC
TRBJ2-1 . TRBV5-6 . CASSLGDSYNEQFF TGTGCCAGCAGCTTGGGAGACTCCTACAATGAGCAGTTCTTC
TRBJ2-7 . TRBV2 TRBD1 CASRPGQVNFYEQYF TGTGCCAGCAGGCCCGGACAGGTTAACTTCTACGAGCAGTACTTC
TRBJ1-1 . TRBV14 . CASSQTEMAEAFF TGTGCCAGCAGCCAGACAGAAATGGCTGAAGCTTTCTTT
TRBJ2-1 . TRBV11-1 . CASCGEPNEQFF TGTGCCAGCTGTGGTGAGCCGAATGAGCAGTTCTTC
TRBJ2-5 . TRBV29-1 TRBD2 CSVGRLAGAGETQYF TGCAGCGTTGGGCGACTAGCTGGGGCCGGGGAGACCCAGTACTTC
TRBJ2-3 . TRBV12-3/TRBV12-4 . CASSLTASRADTQYF TGTGCCAGCAGCCTTACCGCTTCACGGGCAGATACGCAGTATTTT
TRBJ2-3 . TRBV7-9 . CASSLRYNTDTQYF TGTGCCAGCAGCTTGCGGTACAACACAGATACGCAGTATTTT
TRBJ2-7 . TRBV19 TRBD1 CASSISGTGINEQYF TGTGCCAGTAGTATAAGCGGGACAGGGATAAACGAGCAGTACTTC
TRBJ1-2 . TRBV9 . CASSSNGNYGYTF TGTGCCAGCAGCTCCAATGGTAACTATGGCTACACCTTC
TRBJ2-3 . TRBV5-4 TRBD2 CASSLEGAGGLADTQYF TGTGCCAGCAGCTTGGAGGGAGCGGGGGGGCTGGCAGATACGCAGTATTTT
TRBJ2-5 . TRBV9 TRBD1 CASSAGDSLQETQYF TGTGCCAGCAGCGCTGGGGACAGCCTCCAAGAGACCCAGTACTTC
TRBJ2-7 . TRBV20-1 TRBD2 CSAPPLSGGATYEQYF TGCAGTGCCCCCCCACTTAGCGGGGGAGCCACCTACGAGCAGTACTTC
TRBJ2-3 . TRBV29-1 TRBD1 CSVEAQGADTQYF TGCAGCGTTGAAGCACAGGGGGCAGATACGCAGTATTTT
TRBJ2-5 once TRBV11-2 . CASSWTGSQETQYF TGTGCCAGCAGCTGGACGGGGAGCCAAGAGACCCAGTACTTC
TRBJ2-1 . TRBV9 . CASSVGGGTYNEQFF TGTGCCAGCAGCGTAGGAGGGGGGACCTACAATGAGCAGTTCTTC
TRBJ1-1 . TRBV9 . CASSASEMGGTEAFF TGTGCCAGCAGCGCGTCGGAGATGGGGGGCACTGAAGCTTTCTTT